This T cell receptor (beta chain) was observed in a study of tumor-infiltrating lymphocytes in primary liver carcinoma. At the level of the study: Participating patients were men and women between 30 and 69 years old. Tumors, staged T1-T3 N0M0, spanned 4.2 to 10 cm.

Bulk tissue was left unsorted, and RNA and DNA were co-extracted from roughly 20-30 mg of it. The study's findings and limits: Lower overlap was observed for tumor-adjacent and tumor-blood pairs relative to tumor region pairs.

The CDR3 sequence is 13 residues long. CDR1 and CDR2 (germline): SNHLY, FYNNEI. This clonotype appeared a single time. As yet, its antigen is unknown. The junction departs from germline at one end; a sequencing error may be responsible. Constant-region priming of around 500 ng total RNA yielded TCR beta cDNA. The TCR beta library was amplified through three nested multiplex PCR rounds in a modified ARM-PCR procedure. Two initial PCR rounds of approximately 10 cycles each paired TRBV1-TRBV30 forward primers with a C-beta reverse primer. Using its own MiXCR run on the multiplex PCR reads, TCRdb lists one record per CDR3 protein. The sample includes roughly 120,000 distinct CDR3 sequences, 60% to 75% seen only once; the top ten take around 8.4%.

This chain connects TRBV2 to TRBJ1-2; D remains unclear. The clonotype was recovered from an older woman with primary liver carcinoma and hepatitis B virus infection. Sample: liver tumor tissue from sampling region 3. Subset reported: tumor region T3, left-lateral pole. CDR3 amino acids: CASSRYTNSGYTF. The DNA for the CDR3 is TGTGCCAGCAGTCGATATACGAACTCTGGCTACACCTTC.